The subject of this entry is one TCR beta chain. Its target is not known. The protocol was immunoSEQ multiplex PCR, while the TCRdb copy is restricted to in-frame clones and leaves out a portion. Of about 190,000 clones detected, about 87% appear once; the ten largest clones hold 2.5% to 3%. The sample originates from a study of T cell responses to AZD1222 COVID-19 vaccine. Study-level points and caveats: Seropositive status at baseline applied to only a handful of AZD1222 recipients. Reportedly, nearly half the spike-specific TCRs target unmutated variant regions. Possibly, clonal diversity was underestimated; donors were largely white British and included more females.

V dropped 2 bases and J dropped 0 bases, with 2 bases sitting between them. This CDR3 has 12 residues. Looked up from germline, CDR1 is GTSNPN and CDR2 is SVGIG (reference sequence). The source material was peripheral blood, sampled on day 0 of MenACWY control vaccination. This chain connects TRBV30 to TRBJ1-3, with unresolved D. The sequence derives from an adult in good health. Here the CDR3 DNA reads TGTGCCTGGAGTCGCTCTGGAAACACCATATATTTT. Its translation: CAWSRSGNTIYF.